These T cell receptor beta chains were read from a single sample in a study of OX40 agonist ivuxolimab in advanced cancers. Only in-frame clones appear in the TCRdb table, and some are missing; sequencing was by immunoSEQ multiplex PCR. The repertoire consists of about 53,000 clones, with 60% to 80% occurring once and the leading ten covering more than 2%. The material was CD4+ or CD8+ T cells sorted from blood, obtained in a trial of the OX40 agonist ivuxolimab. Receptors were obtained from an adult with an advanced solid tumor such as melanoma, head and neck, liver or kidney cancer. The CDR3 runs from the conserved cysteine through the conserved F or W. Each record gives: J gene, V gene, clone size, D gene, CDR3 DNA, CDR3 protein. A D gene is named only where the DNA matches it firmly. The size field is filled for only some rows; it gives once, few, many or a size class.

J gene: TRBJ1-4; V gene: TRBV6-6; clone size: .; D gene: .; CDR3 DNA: TGTGCCAGCAGTTCGCGGGGGGCTGGACTGTTTTTT; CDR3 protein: CASSSRGAGLFF
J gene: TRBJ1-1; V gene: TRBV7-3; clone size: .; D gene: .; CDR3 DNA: TGTGCCAGCAGCCTCGCCCCTGGCACTGAAGCTTTCTTT; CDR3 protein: CASSLAPGTEAFF
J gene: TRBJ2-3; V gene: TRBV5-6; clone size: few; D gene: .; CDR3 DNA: TGTGCCAGCAGCTTGAAAGGGCGGCCCACATCCACAGATACGCAGTATTTT; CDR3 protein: CASSLKGRPTSTDTQYF
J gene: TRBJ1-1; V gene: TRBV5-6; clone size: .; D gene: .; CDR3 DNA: TGTGCCAGCAGCTTGGGACACCTGAACACTGAAGCTTTCTTT; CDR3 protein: CASSLGHLNTEAFF
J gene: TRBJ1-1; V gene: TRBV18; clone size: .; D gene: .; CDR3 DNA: TGTGCCAGCTCGCAAGCAGGTGGCCAGGGGATCACTGAAGCTTTCTTT; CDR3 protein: CASSQAGGQGITEAFF
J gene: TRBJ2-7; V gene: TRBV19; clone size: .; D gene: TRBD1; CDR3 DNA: TGTGCCAGTAGTATAGGAGGCAGGGGGCGATCCTACGAGCAGTACTTC; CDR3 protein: CASSIGGRGRSYEQYF
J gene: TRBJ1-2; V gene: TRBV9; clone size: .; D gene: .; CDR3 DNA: TGTGCCAGCAGCGTAATTCCGCCAGCATCAGGCTACACCTTC; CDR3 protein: CASSVIPPASGYTF
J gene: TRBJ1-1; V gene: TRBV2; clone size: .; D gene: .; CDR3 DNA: TGTGCCAGCAGTGACCGGGGAACGACTGAAGCTTTCTTT; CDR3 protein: CASSDRGTTEAFF
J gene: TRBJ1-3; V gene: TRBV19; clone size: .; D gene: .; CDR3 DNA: TGTGCCAGTAGCCCCCGCGGGAGAGACACCATATATTTT; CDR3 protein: CASSPRGRDTIYF
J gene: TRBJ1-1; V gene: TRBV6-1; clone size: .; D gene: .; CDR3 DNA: TGTGCCAGCACCCGGGGCGTCACTGAAGCTTTCTTT; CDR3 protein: CASTRGVTEAFF
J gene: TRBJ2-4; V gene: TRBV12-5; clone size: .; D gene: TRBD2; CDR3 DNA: TGTGCTAGTGGTCCGGGACTAGCGGGGGGACTGGCCAAAAACATTCAGTACTTC; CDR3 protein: CASGPGLAGGLAKNIQYF
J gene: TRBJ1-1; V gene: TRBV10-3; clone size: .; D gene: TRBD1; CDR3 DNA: TGTGCCAGCAGTTCCAGGGGGTCGGACACTGAAGCTTTCTTT; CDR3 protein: CASSSRGSDTEAFF
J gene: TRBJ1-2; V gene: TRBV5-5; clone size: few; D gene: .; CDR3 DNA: TGTGCCAGCAGCTTTAACGTAGGTTTCTATGGCTACACCTTC; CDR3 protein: CASSFNVGFYGYTF
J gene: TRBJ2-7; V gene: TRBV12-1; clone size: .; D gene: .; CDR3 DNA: TGTGCCAGCAGCTTACGGACTAGGGAGTGCGAGCAGTACTTC; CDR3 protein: CASSLRTRECEQYF
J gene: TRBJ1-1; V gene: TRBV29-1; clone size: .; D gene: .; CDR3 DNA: TGCAGCGTTGAAGACCCGGGGTCTGAAGCTTTCTTT; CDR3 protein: CSVEDPGSEAFF
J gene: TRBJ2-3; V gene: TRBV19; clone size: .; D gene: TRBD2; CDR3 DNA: TGTGCCAGTAGTCGGACTAGCGGGTATACGCAGTATTTT; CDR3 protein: CASSRTSGYTQYF
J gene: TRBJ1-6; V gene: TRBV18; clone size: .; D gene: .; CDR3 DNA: TGTGCCAGCTCGCCGTCAGGGAGCTCCTATAATTCACCCCTCCACTTT; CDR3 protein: CASSPSGSSYNSPLHF
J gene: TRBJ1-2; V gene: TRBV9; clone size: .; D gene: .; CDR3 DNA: TGTGCCAGCAGCGTAGCCGGGATGTTCACCTTC; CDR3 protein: CASSVAGMFTF
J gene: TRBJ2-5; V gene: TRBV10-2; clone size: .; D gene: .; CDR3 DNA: TGCGCCAGCAGAGGGGGAGAGACCCAGTACTTC; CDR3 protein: CASRGGETQYF
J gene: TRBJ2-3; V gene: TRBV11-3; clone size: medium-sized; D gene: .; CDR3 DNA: TGTGCCAGCAGCTTAGGCGGACTGAGAGAAGATACGCAGTATTTT; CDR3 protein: CASSLGGLREDTQYF
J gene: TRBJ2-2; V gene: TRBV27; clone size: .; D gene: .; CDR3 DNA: TGTGCCAGCAGTTCGACAGCGAACACCGGGGAGCTGTTTTTT; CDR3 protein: CASSSTANTGELFF
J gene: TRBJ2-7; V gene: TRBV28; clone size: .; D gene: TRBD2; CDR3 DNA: TGTGCCAGCAGTCCGCTACTAGCGGGAGTCAACGAGCAGTACTTC; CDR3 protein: CASSPLLAGVNEQYF
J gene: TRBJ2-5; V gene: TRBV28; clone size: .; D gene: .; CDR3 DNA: TGTGCCAGCAGTGTCCAGCAGGGTATCCAAGAGACCCAGTACTTC; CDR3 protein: CASSVQQGIQETQYF
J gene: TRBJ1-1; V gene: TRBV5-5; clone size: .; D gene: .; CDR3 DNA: TGTGCCAGCAGCACGCACGGGGGGGCCCCGAACACTGAAGCTTTCTTT; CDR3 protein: CASSTHGGAPNTEAFF
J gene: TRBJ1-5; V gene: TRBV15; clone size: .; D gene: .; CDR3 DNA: TGTGCCACCAGCAGAACCGCGACACGCAATCAGCCCCAGCATTTT; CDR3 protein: CATSRTATRNQPQHF
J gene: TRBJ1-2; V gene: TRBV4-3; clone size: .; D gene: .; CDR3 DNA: TGCGCCAGCAGCCCCACCTGGGGGGCCTCCTATGGCTACACCTTC; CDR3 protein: CASSPTWGASYGYTF
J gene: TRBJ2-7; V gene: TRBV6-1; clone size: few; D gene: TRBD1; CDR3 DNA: TGTGCCAGCAGTGACGCCGGGACAGGGGTTAGTGAGCAGTACTTC; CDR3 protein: CASSDAGTGVSEQYF
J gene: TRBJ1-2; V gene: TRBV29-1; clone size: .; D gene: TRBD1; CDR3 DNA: TGCAGCGTTGAGGAGAGGACAGGGTACTATGGCTACACCTTC; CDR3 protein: CSVEERTGYYGYTF